Included here is one T cell receptor beta chain sequence, with context. Its antigen is not known. Preparation of TRB cDNA libraries relied on 5' RACE carrying UMI labels. TCRdb reanalyzed the 5' RACE reads, giving one entry per CDR3 protein sequence and no DNA. With about 90,000 distinct CDR3 sequences in the sample, the ten largest clones hold 0.75% to 0.95%. The CDR3 loop spans 16 amino acids. The germline CDR1 and CDR2 sequences are LGHDT and YNNKEL (reference sequence). The data belong to a study of CXCR3-negative and CXCR3-positive naive CD8 T cells. Overall study results and limits: Hydrophobicity was higher for TRB CDR3s found in CXCR3-positive naive cells than in CXCR3-negative naive cells.

Sequenced sample: naive CXCR3+ CD8+ T cells from blood. Subset denoted: CD45RO-CCR7+CD27+CD95- naive CD8+ T cells expressing CXCR3 (TNR3+). J is TRBJ2-5 and V is TRBV3-1; TCRdb selects TRBD2, and the lack of DNA leaves this call unchecked. The TCR comes from a human donor in good health. Some clones in this sample may be carry-over from other donors' samples. This chain's CDR3 is CASSQLEDLGQETQYF.